These 20 T cell receptor beta chains were sequenced from one sample in a study of PD-L1 blockade in urothelial cancer. The table came from immunoSEQ multiplex PCR; TCRdb's copy has only in-frame clones and leaves some out. The sample has about 38,000 clones; approximately 86% are singletons. The time point is: peripheral blood 6 weeks after treatment start. The sample consisted of PBMCs, taken around atezolizumab (anti-PD-L1) treatment. The source is a man aged 55 to 70 with urothelial cancer.

The rearrangement uses TRBV27 and TRBJ1-3; 11 nucleotides match TRBD1. Germline V lookup: CDR1 MNHEY, CDR2 SMNVEV (reference sequence). The CDR3 has 19 residues. Trimming at V came to 5 bases and at J to 1 base, leaving 13 bases not matched to a gene. The CDR3, as DNA: TGTGCCAGCAGTGCCTCCGGGACAGGGGGAGGATGGTCTGGAAACACCATATATTTT. It is translated as CASSASGTGGGWSGNTIYF.

V is TRBV15 and J is TRBJ1-5, with D uncertain. CDR1 is LNHNV and CDR2 is YYDKDF in the germline V gene (reference sequence). V lost 5 bases, J lost 0 bases, and 11 bases lay in between. The CDR3 runs to 15 residues. CDR3 residues: CATSVDGDSNQPQHF. In nucleotides, the CDR3 is TGTGCCACCAGCGTCGACGGGGATAGCAATCAGCCCCAGCATTTT.

This clone was counted once. The V call is TRBV7-2, the J call TRBJ2-7; no clear D gene. With 8 bases removed from V and 1 base from J, the gap between germline ends came to 9 bases. The germline CDR1 and CDR2 sequences are SGHTA and FQGNSA. CDR3 length: 12 residues. This CDR3 is CASSVASYEQYF. Here the CDR3 DNA reads TGTGCCAGCTCGGTTGCATCCTACGAGCAGTACTTC.

The J gene is TRBJ2-7, the V gene TRBV7-9; the D is unclear. Trimming left V 1 base short and J 0 bases short, with 7 bases between. The germline gives CDR1 SEHNR, CDR2 FQNEAQ (reference sequence). This CDR3 spans 14 amino acids. This CDR3 reads CASSLGSTSYEQYF. CDR3 nucleotide sequence: TGTGCCAGCAGCTTAGGGAGTACCTCCTACGAGCAGTACTTC.

This clone was recorded only once. This chain uses TRBV5-1 with TRBJ2-7; the D gene is possibly TRBD2 (6 bases). CDR1 and CDR2 (germline): SGHRS, YFSETQ. The CDR3 spans 12 residues. Trimming left V 5 bases short and J 3 bases short, with 9 bases between. In DNA, the CDR3 is TGCGCCAGCAGACGGGACTTCTACGAGCAGTACTTC. Encoded protein: CASRRDFYEQYF.

Here the CDR3 reads CASSYILLAATDTQYF. Here the CDR3 DNA reads TGCGCCAGCAGCTATATATTACTAGCGGCCACAGATACGCAGTATTTT. The chain recombines TRBV5-1 with TRBJ2-3, with 8 bases that match TRBD2. The CDR3 loop spans 16 amino acids. V gave up 3 bases and J gave up 2 bases; unmatched junction bases: 8. Germline V gene sequence: CDR1 SGHRS, CDR2 YFSETQ. Full variable domain (remainder filled in from reference TRBV5-1 and TRBJ2-3): KAGVTQTPRYLIKTRGQQVTLSCSPISGHRSVSWYQQTPGQGLQFLFEYFSETQRNKGNFPGRFSGRQFSNSRSEMNVSTLELGDSALYLCASSYILLAATDTQYFGPGTRLTVL.

The V and J genes are TRBV7-8 and TRBJ1-5, with unresolved D. CDR3 length equals 12 residues. Trimming removed 6 bases at V and 5 bases at J, with 8 bases between. Germline CDR1 is SGHVS and CDR2 is FQNEAQ. This CDR3 reads CASRSGDQPQHF. For the CDR3, the DNA is TGTGCCAGCAGATCGGGAGATCAGCCCCAGCATTTT.

V gene TRBV19 combines with J gene TRBJ1-5; D is unclear. The CDR3 totals 14 residues. In germline, CDR1 is LNHDA, CDR2 SQIVND (reference sequence). V was clipped by 5 bases and J by 1 base, with 9 bases between them. The CDR3 is CASSGHLSNQPQHF. DNA for the CDR3: TGTGCCAGTAGTGGGCATTTAAGCAATCAGCCCCAGCATTTT.

V is TRBV28 and J is TRBJ2-7; 7 positions agree with TRBD2. The J segment lost 3 bases and the V segment lost 6 bases, leaving 8 bases of the junction unmatched. Germline CDR1 and CDR2: MDHEN and SYDVKM. This CDR3 is built from 14 residues. The CDR3 sequence is CASRTGTKNYEQYF. The CDR3 DNA is TGTGCCAGCAGAACCGGGACTAAAAACTACGAGCAGTACTTC. Combining the CDR3 with reference TRBV28 and TRBJ2-7 gives the whole variable domain DVKVTQSSRYLVKRTGEKVFLECVQDMDHENMFWYRQDPGLGLRLIYFSYDVKMKEKGDIPEGYSVSREKKERFSLILESASTNQTSMYLCASRTGTKNYEQYFGPGTRLTVT.

This rearrangement joins TRBV5-1 to TRBJ1-1; TRBD1 aligns across 7 bases. The germline gives CDR1 SGHRS, CDR2 YFSETQ. The CDR3 loop spans 14 amino acids. V gave up 4 bases and J gave up 0 bases; unmatched junction bases: 3. The CDR3 DNA sequence: TGCGCCAGCAGCCTAGGGACAGTGAACACTGAAGCTTTCTTT. Residues: CASSLGTVNTEAFF.

The V call is TRBV7-2, the J call TRBJ2-5; D ambiguous. The germline CDR1 and CDR2 sequences are SGHTA and FQGNSA. The length of the CDR3 is 14 residues. Trimming removed 2 bases from V and 1 base from J, with 8 bases in between. The CDR3: CASSLTVVQETQYF. CDR3 in DNA: TGTGCCAGCAGCTTAACGGTGGTCCAAGAGACCCAGTACTTC. Full variable domain (rest looked up from reference TRBV7-2 and TRBJ2-5): GAGVSQSPSNKVTEKGKDVELRCDPISGHTALYWYRQSLGQGLEFLIYFQGNSAPDKSGLPSDRFSAERTGGSVSTLTIQRTQQEDSAVYLCASSLTVVQETQYFGPGTRLLVL.

The rearrangement links TRBV6-1 to TRBJ2-3, with 7 bases that match TRBD1. There are 15 residues in the CDR3. CDR1 is MNHNS and CDR2 is SASEGT in the germline V gene. Unmatched junction bases numbered 7, after V lost 3 bases and J lost 4 bases. The chain's CDR3 is CASSDRKQGPDTQYF. DNA of the CDR3: TGTGCCAGCAGTGACAGGAAACAGGGGCCAGATACGCAGTATTTT.

The rearrangement uses TRBV18 and TRBJ2-7, with 12 bases that match TRBD2. Germline V lookup: CDR1 KGHSH, CDR2 LQKENI. Unmatched junction bases numbered 7, after V lost 6 bases and J lost 7 bases. The CDR3 sequence is 14 residues long. The CDR3 protein is CASSRLAGVGEQYF. CDR3 bases: TGTGCCAGCTCCCGACTAGCGGGAGTTGGAGAGCAGTACTTC.

The chain has TRBV30 and TRBJ1-2, with D unclear. Trimming left V 4 bases short and J 4 bases short, with 10 bases between. The CDR3 is made up of 12 amino acids. CDR1 is GTSNPN and CDR2 is SVGIG in the germline V gene (reference sequence). Here the CDR3 DNA reads TGTGCCTGGACCTCGGACTTCTATGGCTACACCTTC. Protein: CAWTSDFYGYTF.

V gene TRBV28 combines with J gene TRBJ1-1, with TRBD1 matching 9 bases. The junction had 6 bases not matched to a gene; V was cut back by 1 base and J by 12 bases. Germline lookup yields CDR1 MDHEN and CDR2 SYDVKM. The CDR3 extends over 13 amino acids. The CDR3 loop is CASSLLPGQGSFF. In DNA form, the CDR3 reads TGTGCCAGCAGTTTATTGCCGGGACAGGGTTCTTTCTTT.

The rearrangement links TRBV30 to TRBJ2-1, with TRBD2 matching 9 bases. The CDR3 runs 15 residues. The junction had 8 bases not matched to a gene; V was cut back by 4 bases and J by 4 bases. Germline-derived CDR1 and CDR2 are GTSNPN and SVGIG (reference sequence). CDR3 sequence (DNA): TGTGCCTGGAAAAAGCTAGCGGGGCCATACAATGAGCAGTTCTTC. Its protein product is CAWKKLAGPYNEQFF.

The V and J genes are TRBV28 and TRBJ2-2; D may be TRBD2 (6 bases). Trimming took off 3 bases at V and 5 bases at J, with 19 bases between the two ends. This CDR3 has 17 residues. Germline CDR1 MDHEN, CDR2 SYDVKM. The CDR3 bases are TGTGCCAGCAGTTTTGGGACTTTCCAGACCTTAACCGGGGAGCTGTTTTTT. This translates into CASSFGTFQTLTGELFF.

The chain couples TRBV19 to TRBJ2-7, with TRBD2 as a possible D gene (6 bases). CDR1 is LNHDA and CDR2 is SQIVND in the germline V gene (reference sequence). V was trimmed by 3 bases and J by 1 base, leaving 16 bases between them. The CDR3 extends over 16 amino acids. The CDR3 region is CASSIEAGLVSYEQYF. CDR3 coding DNA: TGTGCCAGTAGTATTGAGGCGGGATTGGTGTCCTACGAGCAGTACTTC.

The gene calls are TRBV4-1 and TRBJ2-3, with 9 bases that match TRBD1. The V segment lost 3 bases and the J segment 2 bases; nucleotides outside the gene matches: 6. The CDR3 spans 16 residues. Germline V gene data show CDR1 as MGHRA and CDR2 as YSYEKL. The CDR3 loop reads CASSQRTGDFTDTQYF. CDR3 DNA sequence: TGCGCCAGCAGCCAGAGGACAGGGGATTTCACAGATACGCAGTATTTT.

The rearrangement links TRBV6-6 to TRBJ2-7; a weak D match, TRBD1 (5 bases). The V gene lost 6 bases and the J gene lost 2 bases, with 14 bases spanning the gap. The CDR3 length is 14 residues. In germline, CDR1 is MNHNY, CDR2 SVGAGI (reference sequence). DNA for the CDR3: TGTGCCAGCAGCCCTCCAGGGATTGCCTACGAGCAGTACTTC. As protein: CASSPPGIAYEQYF.